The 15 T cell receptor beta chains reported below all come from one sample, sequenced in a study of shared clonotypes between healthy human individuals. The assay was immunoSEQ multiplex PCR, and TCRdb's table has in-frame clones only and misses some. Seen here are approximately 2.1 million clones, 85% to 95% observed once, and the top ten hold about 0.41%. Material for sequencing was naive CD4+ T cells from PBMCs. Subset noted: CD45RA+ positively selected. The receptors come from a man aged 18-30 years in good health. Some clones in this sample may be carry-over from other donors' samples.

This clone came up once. CDR3 DNA: TGTGCCAGCAGCCGTTTACAGGGTCAGGACACCGGGGAGCTGTTTTTT. This translates into CASSRLQGQDTGELFF. This chain links TRBV5-4 with TRBJ2-2, with D possibly TRBD1 on 6 matching bases. This CDR3 contains 16 residues. Germline CDR1 SGHNT, CDR2 YYREEE (reference sequence). Trimming cost V 4 bases and J 3 bases, with 16 bases left between them.

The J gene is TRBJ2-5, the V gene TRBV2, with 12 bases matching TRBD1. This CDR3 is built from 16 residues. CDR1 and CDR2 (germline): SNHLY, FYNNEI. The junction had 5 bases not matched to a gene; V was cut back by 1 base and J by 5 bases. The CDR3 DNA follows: TGTGCCAGCAGTGAAGGGGACAGGGGGCGAGGGGAGACCCAGTACTTC. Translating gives CASSEGDRGRGETQYF.

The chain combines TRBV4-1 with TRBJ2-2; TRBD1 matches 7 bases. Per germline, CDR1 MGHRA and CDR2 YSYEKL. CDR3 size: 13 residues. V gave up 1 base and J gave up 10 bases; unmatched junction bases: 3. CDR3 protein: CASSQVGGLELFF. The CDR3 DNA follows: TGCGCCAGCAGCCAAGTAGGGGGCTTGGAGCTGTTTTTT.

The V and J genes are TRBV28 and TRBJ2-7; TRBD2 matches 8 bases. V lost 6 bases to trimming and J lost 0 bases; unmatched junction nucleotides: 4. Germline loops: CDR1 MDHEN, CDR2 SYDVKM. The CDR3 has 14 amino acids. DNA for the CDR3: TGTGCCAGCAGGGCGGGAGGCCTCTCCTACGAGCAGTACTTC. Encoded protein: CASRAGGLSYEQYF.

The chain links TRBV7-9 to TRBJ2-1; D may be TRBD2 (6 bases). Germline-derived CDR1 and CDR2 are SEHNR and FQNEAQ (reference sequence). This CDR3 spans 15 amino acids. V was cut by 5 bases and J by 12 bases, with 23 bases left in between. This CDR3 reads CASSRRDSPRGRQFF. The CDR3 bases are TGTGCCAGCAGCCGAAGGGACTCTCCGCGAGGGCGGCAGTTCTTC.

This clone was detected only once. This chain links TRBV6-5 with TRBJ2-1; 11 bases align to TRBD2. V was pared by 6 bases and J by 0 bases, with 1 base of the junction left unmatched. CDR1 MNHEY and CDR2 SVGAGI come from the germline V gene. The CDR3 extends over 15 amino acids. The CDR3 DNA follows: TGTGCCAGCAGCGGGACTAGCGGCTCCTACAATGAGCAGTTCTTC. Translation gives CASSGTSGSYNEQFF.

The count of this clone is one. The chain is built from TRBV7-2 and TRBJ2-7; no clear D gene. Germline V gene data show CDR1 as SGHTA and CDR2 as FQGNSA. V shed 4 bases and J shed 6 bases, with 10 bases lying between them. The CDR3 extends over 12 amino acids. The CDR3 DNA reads TGTGCCAGCAGCTCCAACGCAGGCGAGCAGTACTTC. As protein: CASSSNAGEQYF.

The CDR3 region has the DNA TGTGCCAGCAGTTCATGGACGGGGTGGGAGCAGTACTTC. This codes for CASSSWTGWEQYF. The V gene is TRBV27, the J gene TRBJ2-7, with D tentatively TRBD2 (5 bases). V was trimmed by 4 bases and J by 7 bases, leaving 14 bases between them. Germline assignment: CDR1 MNHEY and CDR2 SMNVEV (reference sequence). The CDR3 sequence is 13 residues long.

CDR3 sequence: CASSSLSGAQETQYF. The CDR3 region has the DNA TGTGCCAGCAGTTCACTGAGCGGTGCCCAAGAGACCCAGTACTTC. The chain combines TRBV6-6 with TRBJ2-5, with D possibly TRBD2 on 5 matching bases. Deletions cut 4 bases from V and 1 base from J, with 13 bases between. Germline V gives CDR1 MNHNY, CDR2 SVGAGI (reference sequence). The CDR3 totals 15 residues.

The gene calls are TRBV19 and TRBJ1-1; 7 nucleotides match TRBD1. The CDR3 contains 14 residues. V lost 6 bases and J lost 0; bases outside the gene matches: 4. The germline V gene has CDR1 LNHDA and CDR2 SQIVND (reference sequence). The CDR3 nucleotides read TGTGCCAGTAGCCTGGGACAGATGAACACTGAAGCTTTCTTT. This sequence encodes CASSLGQMNTEAFF.

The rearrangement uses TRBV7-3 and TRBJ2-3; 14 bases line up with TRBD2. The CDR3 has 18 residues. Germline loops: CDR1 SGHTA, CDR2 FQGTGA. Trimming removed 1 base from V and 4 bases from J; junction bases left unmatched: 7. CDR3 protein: CASSLMGTSGSGADTQYF. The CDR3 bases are TGTGCCAGCAGCTTAATGGGGACTAGCGGGAGCGGGGCAGATACGCAGTATTTT.

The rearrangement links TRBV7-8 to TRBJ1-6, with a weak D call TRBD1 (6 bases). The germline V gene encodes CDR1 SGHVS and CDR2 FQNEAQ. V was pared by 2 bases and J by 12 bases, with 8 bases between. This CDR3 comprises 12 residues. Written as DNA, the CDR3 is TGTGCCAGCAGCTTACCACAGGGACCCCTCCACTTT. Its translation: CASSLPQGPLHF.

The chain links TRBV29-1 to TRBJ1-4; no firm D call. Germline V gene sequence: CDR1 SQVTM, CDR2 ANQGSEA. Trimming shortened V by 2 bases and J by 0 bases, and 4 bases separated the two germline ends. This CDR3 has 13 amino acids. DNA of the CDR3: TGCAGCGTTGAATTAGCAACTAATGAAAAACTGTTTTTT. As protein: CSVELATNEKLFF.

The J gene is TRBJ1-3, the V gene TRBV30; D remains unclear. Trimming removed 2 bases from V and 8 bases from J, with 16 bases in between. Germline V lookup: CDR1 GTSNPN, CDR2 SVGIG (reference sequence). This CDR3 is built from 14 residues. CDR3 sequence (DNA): TGTGCCTGGAGTACCCCCCGGGTCTGGGACACCATATATTTT. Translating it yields CAWSTPRVWDTIYF. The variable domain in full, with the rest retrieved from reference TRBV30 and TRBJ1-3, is SQTIHQWPATLVQPVGSPLSLECTVEGTSNPNLYWYRQAAGRGLQLLFYSVGIGQISSEVPQNLSASRPQDRQFILSSKKLLLSDSGFYLCAWSTPRVWDTIYFGEGSWLTVV.

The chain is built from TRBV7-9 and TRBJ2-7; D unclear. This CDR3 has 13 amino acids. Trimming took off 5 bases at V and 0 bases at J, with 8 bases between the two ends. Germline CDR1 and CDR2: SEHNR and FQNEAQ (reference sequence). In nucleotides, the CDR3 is TGTGCCAGCAGCCCGGTGGCCTCCTACGAGCAGTACTTC. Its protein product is CASSPVASYEQYF.